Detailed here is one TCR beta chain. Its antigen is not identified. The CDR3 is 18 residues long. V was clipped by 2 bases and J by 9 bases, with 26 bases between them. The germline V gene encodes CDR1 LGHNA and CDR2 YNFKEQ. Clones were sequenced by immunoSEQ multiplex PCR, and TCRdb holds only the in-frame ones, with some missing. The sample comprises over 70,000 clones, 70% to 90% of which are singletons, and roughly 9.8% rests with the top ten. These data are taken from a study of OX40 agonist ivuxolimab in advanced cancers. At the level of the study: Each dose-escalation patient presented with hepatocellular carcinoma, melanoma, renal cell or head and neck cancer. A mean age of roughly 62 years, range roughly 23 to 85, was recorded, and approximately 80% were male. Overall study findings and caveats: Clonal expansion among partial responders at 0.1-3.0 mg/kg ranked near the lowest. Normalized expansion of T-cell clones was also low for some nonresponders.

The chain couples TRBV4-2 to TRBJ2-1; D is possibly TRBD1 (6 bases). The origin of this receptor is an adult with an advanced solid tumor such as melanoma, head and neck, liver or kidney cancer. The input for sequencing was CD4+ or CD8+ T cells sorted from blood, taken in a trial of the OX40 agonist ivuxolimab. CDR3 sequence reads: CASSQPGAAVIPTSEQFF. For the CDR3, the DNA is TGTGCCAGCAGCCAACCAGGGGCAGCGGTGATTCCGACGAGTGAGCAGTTCTTC.